One sample yielded the 19 T cell receptor beta chains listed below, sequenced in a study of T cells in Graves' hyperthyroidism and ophthalmopathy (dated by TCRdb to the late 2010s). Library preparation used multiplex PCR. Sequencing used an Illumina HiSeq 2000. TCR beta CDR3 regions were amplified from RNA transcripts. The first round of RT-PCR for the TCR CDR3 was performed with the HTBI primer set and the Qiagen OneStep RT-PCR kit. TCRdb reanalyzed the raw reads on its own, using fastp at Q25 for trimming and MiXCR for clone calling, and kept in-frame beta chains. Merged by CDR3 protein, the rows form single entries marked with the most common genes and DNA. Recorded for this sample are around 280,000 distinct CDR3 sequences; 13% of them occurred a single time. In total, the top ten clones hold 7.8% of the sample. Sequencing was performed on blood. These TCRs come from a woman in her twenties or thirties with Graves' hyperthyroidism that later progressed to Graves' ophthalmopathy.

This clonotype was observed many times. The gene calls are TRBV5-4 and TRBJ2-2; D possibly matches TRBD1 or TRBD2 (6 bases each). From germline, CDR1 is SGHNT and CDR2 YYREEE (reference sequence). Trimming pared 4 bases from V and 4 bases from J, leaving 17 bases between. This CDR3 has 16 amino acids. DNA of the CDR3: TGTGCCAGCAGCGGAGGGGGGCGATCGTTCACCGGGGAGCTGTTTTTT. It encodes CASSGGGRSFTGELFF.

The CDR3 nucleotides read TGTGCCAGCAGCCTCGCGCTAGGGACAGGGCTCTACGAGCAGTACTTC. It is translated as CASSLALGTGLYEQYF. The chain is built from TRBV28 and TRBJ2-7; TRBD1 agrees at 9 bases. The CDR3 spans 16 residues. Germline V lookup: CDR1 MDHEN, CDR2 SYDVKM. The trim removed 6 bases at V and 3 bases at J, leaving 12 bases unmatched.

The chain joins TRBV5-8 to TRBJ2-5; D might be TRBD1 or TRBD2, each matching 6 bases. Trimming stripped 4 bases from V and 5 bases from J, with 15 bases between. In germline, CDR1 is SGHTS, CDR2 YDEGEE. The CDR3 sequence is 14 residues long. CDR3 DNA sequence: TGTGCCAGCAGCCAAAGTACAGGGAGGGAGACCCAGTACTTC. This codes for CASSQSTGRETQYF.

This clonotype appeared many times. The chain joins TRBV28 to TRBJ1-2; D ambiguous. Germline assignment: CDR1 MDHEN and CDR2 SYDVKM. V was clipped by 4 bases and J by 1 base, with 16 bases between them. This CDR3 spans 16 amino acids. This chain's CDR3 is CASSSRTADFNYGYTF. In nucleotides, the CDR3 is TGTGCCAGCAGTTCCCGAACAGCAGATTTTAACTATGGCTACACCTTC.

This clonotype was seen a handful of times. This chain links TRBV9 with TRBJ2-5; 8 bases fit TRBD1. J lost 4 bases, V lost 0 bases, and 8 bases had no gene match. The CDR3 has 16 amino acids. Germline CDR1 SGDLS, CDR2 YYNGEE. The CDR3 region is CASSVDRQGFRETQYF. The CDR3 nucleotides are TGTGCCAGCAGCGTAGATAGACAGGGGTTCCGAGAGACCCAGTACTTC.

In its sample, this clonotype was seen many times. The chain links TRBV5-8 to TRBJ2-7; D not certain. CDR3 length: 12 amino acids. The V end was cut by 6 bases, the J end by 6 bases, with 13 bases between. Germline loops: CDR1 SGHTS, CDR2 YDEGEE. The CDR3 region has the DNA TGTGCCAGCACCTCCTGGGAAACCGAGCAGTACTTC. This translates into CASTSWETEQYF.

This clonotype showed up many times. The chain employs TRBV5-6 and TRBJ2-3; 8 bases map to TRBD2. This CDR3 contains 15 residues. V lost 4 bases, J lost 4 bases, and 8 bases stayed unmatched. Germline V gene sequence: CDR1 SGHDT, CDR2 YYEEEE. As DNA, the CDR3 is TGTGCCAGCAGCGGGACTAGAAGTGATGCAGATACGCAGTATTTT. It specifies CASSGTRSDADTQYF.

In this sample, this clonotype turned up many times. This chain uses TRBV7-6 with TRBJ2-1; 10 bases are shared with TRBD2. Trimming removed 5 bases from V and 3 bases from J; junction bases left unmatched: 7. Germline loops: CDR1 SGHVS, CDR2 FNYEAQ. This CDR3 contains 16 residues. The DNA of the CDR3 is TGTGCCAGCAGCCTCGACGCTAGCGGGGGCTACAATGAGCAGTTCTTC. It codes for CASSLDASGGYNEQFF.

The J gene is TRBJ2-3, the V gene TRBV20-1; D is possibly TRBD1 (6 bases). Per germline, CDR1 DFQATT and CDR2 SNEGSKA (reference sequence). The CDR3 is 13 residues long. Trimming pared 0 bases from V and 7 bases from J, leaving 11 bases between. CDR3 coding DNA: TGCAGTGCTAGAGACAGGGGAGCCCATACGCAGTATTTT. Translating gives CSARDRGAHTQYF.

In its sample, this clonotype was seen once. One junction end disagrees with the germline gene, perhaps due to a read error. CDR3 sequence (DNA): TGCGCCAGCAAAGAGAGGGACTCTCCCACAGCTACGCAGTATTTT. As protein: CASKERDSPTATQYF. The chain carries TRBV28 and TRBJ2-3, with a tentative D call TRBD2 (6 bases). The CDR3 loop spans 15 amino acids. The germline gives CDR1 MDHEN, CDR2 SYDVKM. Based on the CDR3 plus reference TRBV28 and TRBJ2-3, the full variable domain is DVKVTQSSRYLVKRTGEKVFLECVQDMDHENMFWYRQDPGLGLRLIYFSYDVKMKEKGDIPEGYSVSREKKERFSLILESASTNQTSMYLCASKERDSPTATQYFGPGTRLTVL.

Ten or more counts support this clonotype. This chain uses TRBV4-3 with TRBJ2-3; a possible D gene is TRBD2 (6 bases). The length of the CDR3 is 15 residues. The V and J ends lost 0 bases and 3 bases respectively, with 10 bases between them. Germline lookup yields CDR1 LGHNA and CDR2 YSLEER. The CDR3 DNA is TGCGCCAGCAGCCAAGATGCGGGGAAGACAGATACGCAGTATTTT. Translation gives CASSQDAGKTDTQYF.

This chain joins TRBV2 and TRBJ2-3, with D possibly called TRBD1 or TRBD2 (5 bases each). Per germline, CDR1 SNHLY and CDR2 FYNNEI. This CDR3 has 16 amino acids. Trimming shortened V by 6 bases and J by 7 bases, and 23 bases separated the two germline ends. Here the CDR3 reads CASRVCRDHPGNTQYF. Written as DNA, the CDR3 is TGTGCCAGCAGGGTGTGCCGGGACCACCCCGGTAATACGCAGTATTTT. Full variable domain (missing parts from reference TRBV2 and TRBJ2-3): EPEVTQTPSHQVTQMGQEVILRCVPISNHLYFYWYRQILGQKVEFLVSFYNNEISEKSEIFDDQFSVERPDGSNFTLKIRSTKLEDSAMYFCASRVCRDHPGNTQYFGPGTRLTVL.

This clonotype was recorded a few times. The chain links TRBV4-3 to TRBJ1-1; no clear D. There are 12 residues in the CDR3. Looked up from germline, CDR1 is LGHNA and CDR2 is YSLEER. Trimming pared 1 base from V and 7 bases from J, leaving 7 bases between. The CDR3 reads CASSQAENEAFF. In DNA, the CDR3 is TGCGCCAGCAGCCAAGCGGAGAATGAAGCTTTCTTT.

This clonotype has ten or more counts. This chain links TRBV10-3 with TRBJ1-1; the D is unclear. Germline CDR1 and CDR2: ENHRY and SYGVKD. This CDR3 has 12 residues. V gave up 2 bases and J gave up 7 bases, with 8 bases separating them. The CDR3 DNA reads as TGTGCCATCAGTGAGACTGGGCTTGAAGCTTTCTTT. Protein: CAISETGLEAFF.

This clonotype was observed at least ten times. The chain employs TRBV5-8 and TRBJ2-1, with a possible D match to TRBD2 (5 bases). There are 19 residues in the CDR3. V lost 1 base, J lost 7 bases, and 27 bases lay in between. Germline CDR1 and CDR2: SGHTS and YDEGEE. DNA for the CDR3: TGTGCCAGCAGCTTGTACCGGGGTTTATTACAGCGGCTTGGGAATGAGCAGTTCTTC. Translation: CASSLYRGLLQRLGNEQFF.

This clonotype was seen repeatedly, ten times or more. The V call is TRBV6-2 or TRBV6-3, the J call TRBJ1-5; 8 bases map to TRBD1. J gave up 6 bases and V 6 bases, and 13 bases lay outside the gene matches. CDR3 length equals 16 residues. Germline V gives CDR1 MNHEY, CDR2 SVGEGT. Written as DNA, the CDR3 is TGTGCCAGCAGCCGAACAGGGGGTGGCTTCAGTCAGCCCCAGCATTTT. Translating gives CASSRTGGGFSQPQHF.

This clonotype was recorded many times. The chain combines TRBV28 with TRBJ2-3; 8 bases agree with TRBD2. The junction had 12 bases not matched to a gene; V was cut back by 7 bases and J by 6 bases. The CDR3 contains 15 residues. Germline V gene lookup returns CDR1 MDHEN and CDR2 SYDVKM. CDR3 sequence: CASMWAGGAVDTQYF. CDR3 coding DNA: TGTGCCAGCATGTGGGCGGGAGGAGCGGTCGATACGCAGTATTTT.

This clonotype showed up many times. The chain couples TRBV7-9 to TRBJ1-1, with a weak D call TRBD1 (6 bases). The CDR3 is 14 residues long. Germline assignment: CDR1 SEHNR and CDR2 FQNEAQ (reference sequence). Deletions cut 5 bases from V and 2 bases from J, with 12 bases between. The CDR3 region is CASSRGGTNTEAFF. In nucleotides, the CDR3 is TGTGCCAGCAGCCGAGGGGGGACTAACACTGAAGCTTTCTTT.

This clonotype was detected ten times or more. The V and J genes are TRBV28 and TRBJ1-1; D possibly corresponds to TRBD1 (6 bases). Germline CDR1 reads MDHEN; CDR2 reads SYDVKM. V lost 7 bases to trimming and J lost 5 bases, with 20 bases between them. The CDR3 spans 15 residues. CDR3 DNA sequence: TGTGCCAGCAAGCATAACCGAGACAGGAGGACTGAAGCTTTCTTT. This sequence encodes CASKHNRDRRTEAFF.